These 27 T cell receptor beta chains originate from one sample sequenced in a study of shared clonotypes between healthy human individuals. Data came from immunoSEQ multiplex PCR; TCRdb stores just in-frame clones and leaves some out. The sample lists hundreds of thousands of clones, 90% to 97% seen once, with 0.05% to 0.07% in the top ten. The sample comprised naive CD4+ T cells sorted from blood. Documented subset: CD45RA+ positively selected. These receptor sequences come from a woman aged 25 to 39 in good health.

CDR3 sequence: CASSKIGTGVAGELFF. CDR3 bases: TGTGCCAGCAGTAAAATTGGGACAGGGGTTGCCGGGGAGCTGTTTTTT. The chain links TRBV2 to TRBJ2-2, with 10 bases that match TRBD1. Trimming at V came to 5 bases and at J to 6 bases, leaving 9 bases not matched to a gene. This CDR3 has 16 amino acids. The V gene's germline CDR1 is SNHLY and CDR2 FYNNEI. Together with reference TRBV2 and TRBJ2-2, the CDR3 gives the full variable domain: EPEVTQTPSHQVTQMGQEVILRCVPISNHLYFYWYRQILGQKVEFLVSFYNNEISEKSEIFDDQFSVERPDGSNFTLKIRSTKLEDSAMYFCASSKIGTGVAGELFFGEGSRLTVL.

CDR3 sequence: CASSLDAGGAYEQYF. The DNA for the CDR3 is TGTGCCAGCAGCTTAGATGCAGGGGGAGCCTACGAGCAGTACTTC. The chain has TRBV7-2 and TRBJ2-7, with TRBD1 matching over 7 bases. CDR3 size: 15 residues. Germline loops: CDR1 SGHTA, CDR2 FQGNSA. The junction had 5 bases not matched to a gene; V was cut back by 1 base and J by 2 bases. Full variable domain (remainder filled in from reference TRBV7-2 and TRBJ2-7): GAGVSQSPSNKVTEKGKDVELRCDPISGHTALYWYRQSLGQGLEFLIYFQGNSAPDKSGLPSDRFSAERTGGSVSTLTIQRTQQEDSAVYLCASSLDAGGAYEQYFGPGTRLTVT.

The chain uses TRBV28 and TRBJ1-4; possibly TRBD1 for D (5 bases). Germline CDR1 and CDR2: MDHEN and SYDVKM. There are 13 residues in the CDR3. The germline V and J ends were trimmed by 4 bases and 8 bases, with 11 bases remaining between them. The CDR3 DNA is TGTGCCAGCAGTTGGGGGAGGAGGGAAAAACTGTTTTTT. It translates to CASSWGRREKLFF.

This rearrangement joins TRBV11-1 to TRBJ2-5, with D possibly matching TRBD1 (5 bases). CDR1 is SGHAT, CDR2 FQDESV, per germline (reference sequence). V lost 5 bases and J lost 4, with 23 bases in between. The CDR3 spans 17 residues. The CDR3 region has the DNA TGTGCCAGCAGCCTGGAAGGACACTCAGGGCCAGGAGAGACCCAGTACTTC. This gives the protein CASSLEGHSGPGETQYF. Filled out from reference TRBV11-1 and TRBJ2-5, the complete variable domain reads EAEVAQSPRYKITEKSQAVAFWCDPISGHATLYWYRQILGQGPELLVQFQDESVVDDSQLPKDRFSAERLKGVDSTLKIQPAELGDSAMYLCASSLEGHSGPGETQYFGPGTRLLVL.

This chain links TRBV28 with TRBJ1-2; no clear D gene. Trimming shortened V by 6 bases and J by 5 bases, and 7 bases separated the two germline ends. CDR1 and CDR2 (germline): MDHEN, SYDVKM. The CDR3 has 11 amino acids. CDR3 region: CASRVRYGYTF. The CDR3 DNA reads as TGTGCCAGCAGGGTTAGGTATGGCTACACCTTC.

The chain recombines TRBV10-1 with TRBJ2-1, with D tentatively TRBD2 (5 bases). The V end was cut by 8 bases, the J end by 9 bases, with 17 bases between. Germline assignment: CDR1 WNHNN and CDR2 SYGVQD (reference sequence). This CDR3 is 13 amino acids long. The CDR3 is CASQKVEGTEQFF. The CDR3 DNA reads TGCGCCAGCCAGAAGGTTGAGGGCACTGAGCAGTTCTTC.

This chain uses TRBV28 with TRBJ1-4; a weak D match, TRBD1 (5 bases). Germline V gene data show CDR1 as MDHEN and CDR2 as SYDVKM. CDR3 length: 14 residues. Trimming took 6 bases from V and 7 from J, leaving 15 bases between them. The CDR3, as DNA: TGTGCCAGCAGCCCCGGGACTGTCGGTGAAAAACTGTTTTTT. It is translated as CASSPGTVGEKLFF.

The rearrangement links TRBV19 to TRBJ2-7; the D gene is possibly TRBD1 (5 bases). The V end was cut by 3 bases, the J end by 6 bases, with 12 bases between. Germline V gives CDR1 LNHDA, CDR2 SQIVND (reference sequence). The CDR3 has 13 amino acids. CDR3 region: CASSIQGGTEQYF. Written as DNA, the CDR3 is TGTGCCAGTAGTATCCAGGGCGGTACCGAGCAGTACTTC.

This sequence joins TRBV4-1 and TRBJ1-5, with 10 bases fitting TRBD1. Germline lookup yields CDR1 MGHRA and CDR2 YSYEKL. This CDR3 contains 18 residues. V gave up 2 bases and J gave up 0 bases; unmatched junction bases: 7. CDR3 amino acids: CASSQRDRGLDSNQPQHF. The CDR3 DNA follows: TGCGCCAGCAGCCAAAGGGACAGGGGCCTGGATAGCAATCAGCCCCAGCATTTT.

The chain combines TRBV4-1 with TRBJ2-3; 11 nucleotides agree with TRBD2. Germline CDR1 MGHRA, CDR2 YSYEKL. V was pared by 0 bases and J by 5 bases, with 7 bases of the junction left unmatched. CDR3 length: 17 amino acids. This CDR3 reads CASSQETSGMVGDTQYF. The CDR3 DNA reads as TGCGCCAGCAGCCAAGAGACTAGCGGGATGGTAGGAGATACGCAGTATTTT.

V and J are TRBV5-5 and TRBJ2-7; D is perhaps TRBD1 (5 bases). V lost 3 bases and J lost 4, with 8 bases in between. Germline-derived CDR1 and CDR2 are SGHKS and YYEKEE (reference sequence). This CDR3 is built from 12 residues. As DNA, the CDR3 is TGTGCCAGCAGCTCACAGGAGTACGAGCAGTACTTC. This sequence encodes CASSSQEYEQYF.

The chain couples TRBV7-3 to TRBJ2-1; 7 nucleotides align to TRBD2. The J segment lost 5 bases and the V segment lost 5 bases, leaving 0 bases of the junction unmatched. The CDR3 totals 12 residues. Germline lookup yields CDR1 SGHTA and CDR2 FQGTGA. The CDR3 DNA reads TGTGCCAGCAGCGGACTAGACAATGAGCAGTTCTTC. Protein sequence: CASSGLDNEQFF. The complete variable domain, with remaining parts taken from reference TRBV7-3 and TRBJ2-1, reads GAGVSQTPSNKVTEKGKYVELRCDPISGHTALYWYRQSLGQGPEFLIYFQGTGAADDSGLPNDRFFAVRPEGSVSTLKIQRTERGDSAVYLCASSGLDNEQFFGPGTRLTVL.

This chain uses TRBV6-1 with TRBJ1-1; D is unresolved. This CDR3 has 13 amino acids. Germline loops: CDR1 MNHNS, CDR2 SASEGT. V was shortened by 3 bases and J by 1 base, with 6 bases between the two germline ends. CDR3 loop: CASSERRNTEAFF. The CDR3 DNA sequence: TGTGCCAGCAGTGAGCGGAGGAACACTGAAGCTTTCTTT.

Note on this clone: This specimen includes other DNA sequences encoding the same CDR3. The chain uses TRBV7-8 and TRBJ1-1; 8 bases are shared with TRBD1. J lost 4 bases, V lost 9 bases, and 7 bases had no gene match. This CDR3 contains 13 residues. Germline loops: CDR1 SGHVS, CDR2 FQNEAQ. The CDR3 bases are TGTGCCAGTACCGGACAGGGAGGCACTGAAGCTTTCTTT. Its protein product is CASTGQGGTEAFF.

The CDR3 protein is CASSQSQQGDYGYTF. CDR3 sequence (DNA): TGTGCCAGCTCCCAAAGTCAACAGGGGGACTATGGCTACACCTTC. This chain uses TRBV18 with TRBJ1-2; 8 bases map to TRBD1. CDR1 and CDR2 from the germline V gene are KGHSH and LQKENI. V lost 6 bases and J lost 3; bases outside the gene matches: 9. The CDR3 has 15 residues.

The rearrangement links TRBV10-3 to TRBJ2-5, with TRBD2 matching over 9 bases. Gene TRBJ2-7 matches the end of the DNA better, so the J call may be wrong. The CDR3 runs 13 residues. Germline V CDR1 and CDR2: ENHRY, SYGVKD. The CDR3 DNA follows: TGTGCCATCAGTGGACTAGCGGACTACGAGCAGTACTTC. It encodes CAISGLADYEQYF.

The chain couples TRBV6-6 to TRBJ2-7; 7 nucleotides line up with TRBD1. This CDR3 has 14 residues. With 6 bases clipped from V and 6 bases from J, the junction kept 11 bases outside the gene matches. Germline V gives CDR1 MNHNY, CDR2 SVGAGI (reference sequence). The CDR3 DNA sequence: TGTGCCAGCAGACCCCAGGGGGTAGAGTCCGAGCAGTACTTC. This encodes CASRPQGVESEQYF.

The genes are TRBV19 and TRBJ1-1; tentatively, D is TRBD1 (6 bases). Trimming removed 2 bases at V and 4 bases at J, with 23 bases between. This CDR3 contains 18 residues. Germline V gene data show CDR1 as LNHDA and CDR2 as SQIVND (reference sequence). CDR3 residues: CASSISGARVIGFTEAFF. In DNA, the CDR3 is TGTGCCAGTAGTATATCAGGGGCGAGGGTAATTGGGTTCACTGAAGCTTTCTTT.

The chain recombines TRBV29-1 with TRBJ1-5; no firm D call. The CDR3 length is 13 residues. Germline CDR1 and CDR2: SQVTM and ANQGSEA. The V and J ends lost 4 bases and 4 bases respectively, with 11 bases between them. The CDR3, as DNA: TGCAGCGTTGCGGAGAATTTTAATCAGCCCCAGCATTTT. Amino acids: CSVAENFNQPQHF. Filled out from reference TRBV29-1 and TRBJ1-5, the complete variable domain reads SAVISQKPSRDICQRGTSLTIQCQVDSQVTMMFWYRQQPGQSLTLIATANQGSEATYESGFVIDKFPISRPNLTFSTLTVSNMSPEDSSIYLCSVAENFNQPQHFGDGTRLSIL.

The CDR3 here is CASSFHPGQSSYEQYF. CDR3 coding DNA: TGCGCCAGCAGCTTTCATCCGGGACAGAGCTCCTACGAGCAGTACTTC. The chain couples TRBV5-1 to TRBJ2-7; 7 nucleotides agree with TRBD1. V lost 2 bases and J lost 0; bases outside the gene matches: 8. The CDR3 covers 16 residues. Germline-derived CDR1 and CDR2 are SGHRS and YFSETQ.

The chain uses TRBV19 and TRBJ2-1; 8 bases match TRBD1. CDR1 and CDR2 from the germline V gene are LNHDA and SQIVND (reference sequence). CDR3 length: 18 amino acids. The J segment lost 0 bases and the V segment lost 7 bases, leaving 14 bases of the junction unmatched. This chain's CDR3 is CASMALDRGIDSYNEQFF. The CDR3 DNA is TGTGCCAGTATGGCCCTAGACAGGGGAATTGACTCCTACAATGAGCAGTTCTTC.

V is TRBV28 and J is TRBJ1-4; D may be TRBD1 (5 bases). The germline V and J ends were trimmed by 3 bases and 6 bases, with 8 bases remaining between them. CDR1 and CDR2 (germline): MDHEN, SYDVKM. The CDR3 is made up of 13 amino acids. The CDR3 DNA reads as TGTGCCAGCAGTTTGGGGGTCGATGAAAAACTGTTTTTT. This encodes CASSLGVDEKLFF.

CDR3 DNA sequence: TGTGCCAGCCGTACATTGATGGGACAGGGGTGGCACGAGCAGTACTTC. Its translation is CASRTLMGQGWHEQYF. The chain is built from TRBV27 and TRBJ2-5; 10 positions agree with TRBD1. The end of the DNA is better explained by TRBJ2-7, so the J call may be wrong. Per germline, CDR1 MNHEY and CDR2 SMNVEV (reference sequence). The CDR3 sequence is 16 residues long.

This sequence joins TRBV28 and TRBJ2-5, with 10 bases identical to TRBD2. The germline V gene has CDR1 MDHEN and CDR2 SYDVKM. V shed 6 bases and J 5 bases; nucleotides not matched to a gene: 21. This CDR3 contains 19 residues. CDR3 coding DNA: TGTGCCAGCAGCCTTACAGGCTTTGGGACTAGCGCCCAGAGGGAGACCCAGTACTTC. This gives the protein CASSLTGFGTSAQRETQYF.

This chain joins TRBV28 and TRBJ1-2, with D unresolved. Looked up from germline, CDR1 is MDHEN and CDR2 is SYDVKM. CDR3 length: 12 residues. Trimming took 8 bases from V and 2 from J, leaving 9 bases between them. The DNA of the CDR3 is TGTGCCAGCGCCTTGGAAAACTATGGCTACACCTTC. Translating it yields CASALENYGYTF.

The J gene is TRBJ2-2, the V gene TRBV5-1; 8 nucleotides line up with TRBD2. V shed 1 base and J 0 bases; nucleotides not matched to a gene: 2. The CDR3 covers 16 residues. Germline V gene sequence: CDR1 SGHRS, CDR2 YFSETQ. The DNA of the CDR3 is TGCGCCAGCAGCTTGACTAGCGGACCGAACACCGGGGAGCTGTTTTTT. This sequence encodes CASSLTSGPNTGELFF.

This rearrangement joins TRBV11-2 to TRBJ1-2, with a possible D match to TRBD1 (6 bases). Germline CDR1 is SGHAT and CDR2 is FQNNGV. The CDR3 loop spans 16 amino acids. Trimming left V 1 base short and J 2 bases short, with 14 bases between. As DNA, the CDR3 is TGTGCCAGCAGCTTAGTAGCCAGGGGCGGCAACTATGGCTACACCTTC. Its translation: CASSLVARGGNYGYTF.